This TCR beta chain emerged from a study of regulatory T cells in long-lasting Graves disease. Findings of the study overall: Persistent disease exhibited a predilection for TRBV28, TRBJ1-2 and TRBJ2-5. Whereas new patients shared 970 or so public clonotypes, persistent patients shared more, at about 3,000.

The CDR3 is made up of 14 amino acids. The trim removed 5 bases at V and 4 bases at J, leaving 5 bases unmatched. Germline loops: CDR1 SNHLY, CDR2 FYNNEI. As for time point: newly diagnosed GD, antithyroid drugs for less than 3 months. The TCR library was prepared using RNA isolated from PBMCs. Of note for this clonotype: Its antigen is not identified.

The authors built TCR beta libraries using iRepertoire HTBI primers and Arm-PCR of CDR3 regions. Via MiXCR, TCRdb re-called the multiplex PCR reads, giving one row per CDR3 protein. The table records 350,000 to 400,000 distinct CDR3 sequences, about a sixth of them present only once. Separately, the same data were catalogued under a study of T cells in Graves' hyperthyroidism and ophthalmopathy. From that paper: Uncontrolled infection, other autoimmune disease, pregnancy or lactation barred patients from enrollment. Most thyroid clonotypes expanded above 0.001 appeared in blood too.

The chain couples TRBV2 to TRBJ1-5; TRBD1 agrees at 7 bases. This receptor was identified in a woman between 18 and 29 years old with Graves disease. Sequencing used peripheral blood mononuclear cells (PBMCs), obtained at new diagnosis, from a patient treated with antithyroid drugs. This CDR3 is CASSPDRVNQPQHF. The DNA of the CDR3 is TGTGCCAGCAGTCCCGACAGGGTAAATCAGCCCCAGCATTTT.